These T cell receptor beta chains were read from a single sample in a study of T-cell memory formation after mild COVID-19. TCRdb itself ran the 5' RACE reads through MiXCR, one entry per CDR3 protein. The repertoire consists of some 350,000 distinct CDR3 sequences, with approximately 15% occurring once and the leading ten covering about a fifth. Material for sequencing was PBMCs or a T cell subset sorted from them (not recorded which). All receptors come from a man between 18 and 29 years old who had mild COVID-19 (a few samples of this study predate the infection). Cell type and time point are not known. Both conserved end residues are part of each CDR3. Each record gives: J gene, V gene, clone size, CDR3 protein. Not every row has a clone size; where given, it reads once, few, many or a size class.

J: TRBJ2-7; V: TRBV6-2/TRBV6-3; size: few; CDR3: CASSYSMGSGGSRFIEQYF
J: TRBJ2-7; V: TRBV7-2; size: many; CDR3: CASTQGTSYEQYF
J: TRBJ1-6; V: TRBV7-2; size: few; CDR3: CASSLVGTGPYNSPLHF
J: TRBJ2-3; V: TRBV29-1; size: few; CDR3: CSVEWEITDTQYF
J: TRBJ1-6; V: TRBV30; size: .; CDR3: CAWSGAAHSPLHF
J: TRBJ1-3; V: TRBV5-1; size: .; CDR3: CASSLEQNPGNTIYF
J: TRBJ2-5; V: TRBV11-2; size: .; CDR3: CASSLGGREETQYF
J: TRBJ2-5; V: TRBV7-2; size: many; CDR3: CASSLGGGDGSQYF
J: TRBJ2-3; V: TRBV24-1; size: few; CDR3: CATSGGLDTQYF
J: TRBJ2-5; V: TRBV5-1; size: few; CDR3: CASRGLAVQETQYF
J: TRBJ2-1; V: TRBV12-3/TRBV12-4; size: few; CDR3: CASTSRTGDDEQFF
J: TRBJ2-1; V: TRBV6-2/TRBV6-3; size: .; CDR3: CASGSRQVLGNEQFF
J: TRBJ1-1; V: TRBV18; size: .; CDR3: CASLPRQDTGEAFF
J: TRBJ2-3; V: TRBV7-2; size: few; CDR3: CAGTGGQGDTQYF
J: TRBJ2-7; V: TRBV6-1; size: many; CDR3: CASSEEEGTGSHEQYF
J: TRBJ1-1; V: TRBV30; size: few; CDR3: CAWTRRGQGSTEAFF
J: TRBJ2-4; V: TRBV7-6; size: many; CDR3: CASSLRTGGSRAKNIQYF
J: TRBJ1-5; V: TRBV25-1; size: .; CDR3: CASSRRGGPQHF
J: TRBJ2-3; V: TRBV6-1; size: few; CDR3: CASSESLIRSDTQYF
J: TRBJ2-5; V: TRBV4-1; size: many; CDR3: CASSQDLHGTGVPSAQYF
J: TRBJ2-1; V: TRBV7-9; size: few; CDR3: CASSPPGTSLYNEQFF
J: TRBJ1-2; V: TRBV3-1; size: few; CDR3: CASSQEGRAGYGYTF
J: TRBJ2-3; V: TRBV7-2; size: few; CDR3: CASSLAHGKLTRMTQYF
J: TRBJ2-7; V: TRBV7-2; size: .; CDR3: CASSLVARATAYEQYF
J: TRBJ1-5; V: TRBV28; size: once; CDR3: CASSFPGTGGYSNQPQHF
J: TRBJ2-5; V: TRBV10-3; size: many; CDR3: CAVQRGADETQYF
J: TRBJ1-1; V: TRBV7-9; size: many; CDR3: CASSLWGMNTEAFF
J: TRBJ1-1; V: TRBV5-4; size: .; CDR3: CASSLAAGGAFF
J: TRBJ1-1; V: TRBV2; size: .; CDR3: CASRGGTTEAFF
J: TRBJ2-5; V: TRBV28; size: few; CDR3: CASSLLAGDQETQYF
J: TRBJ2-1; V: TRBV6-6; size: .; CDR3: CASSSPVSSYNEQFF
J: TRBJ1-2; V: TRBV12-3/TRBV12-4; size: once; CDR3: CASLLAGRGYTF
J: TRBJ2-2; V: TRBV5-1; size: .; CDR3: CASSLGRVNTGELFF
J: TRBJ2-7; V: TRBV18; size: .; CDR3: CASSPTVSSYEQYF
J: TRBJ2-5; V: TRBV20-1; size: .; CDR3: CSANPAGEETQYF
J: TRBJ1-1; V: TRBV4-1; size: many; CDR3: CASSQNRGRTEAFF
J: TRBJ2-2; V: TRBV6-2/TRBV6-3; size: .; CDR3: CASSYGTYTGELFF
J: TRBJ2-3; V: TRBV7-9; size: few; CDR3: CASSSRQVPDTQYF
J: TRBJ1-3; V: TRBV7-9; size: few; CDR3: CASSFGTGFSGNTIYF
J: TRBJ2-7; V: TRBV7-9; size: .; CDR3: CASSLEPALARSSYEQYF